This passage covers 21 T cell receptor beta chains from one sample sequenced in a study of T-cell reconstitution after alpha-beta-depleted transplantation in children. Unique molecular identifiers were incorporated during preparation of the TCRbeta library. TCRdb reprocessed the PCR reads via MiXCR and lists one record per CDR3 protein. This sample has approximately 980,000 distinct CDR3 sequences; less than 30% occur once, and the top ten carry 28%. This material consisted of PBMCs, mostly from graft donor cells, taken 360 days after TCRalphabeta/CD19-depleted stem cell transplant. These receptors were taken from a boy under three years old who had a stem cell transplant for SCID, so the T cells may come from the graft donor.

This clonotype was found a few times. This chain uses TRBV29-1 with TRBJ1-1; 7 bases map to TRBD1. Germline values: CDR1 SQVTM, CDR2 ANQGSEA. This CDR3 spans 13 amino acids. V lost 6 bases to trimming and J lost 4 bases; unmatched junction nucleotides: 8. CDR3 coding DNA: TGCAGCGTGGTCGGACAGGCGACCACTGAAGCTTTCTTT. Its translation is CSVVGQATTEAFF.

This chain joins TRBV20-1 and TRBJ2-7, with D maybe TRBD1 (6 bases). Germline V lookup: CDR1 DFQATT, CDR2 SNEGSKA (reference sequence). CDR3 size: 12 residues. CDR3 DNA: TGCGCCCGGACAGTTGGCACCTACGAGCAGTACTTC. Protein: CARTVGTYEQYF.

This rearrangement joins TRBV4-2 to TRBJ2-7, with D maybe TRBD2 (7 bases). Trimming took off 1 base at V and 2 bases at J, with 21 bases between the two ends. CDR1 LGHNA and CDR2 YNFKEQ come from the germline V gene. The CDR3 has 18 residues. The CDR3 region has the DNA TGTGCCAGCAGCCAAGTACAAGGGGGGGGCCCAAAACCCTACGAGCAGTACTTC. Protein sequence: CASSQVQGGGPKPYEQYF.

This clonotype was counted between two and nine times. V is TRBV29-1 and J is TRBJ2-1; 9 bases fit TRBD1. V lost 5 bases and J lost 1; bases outside the gene matches: 3. The length of the CDR3 is 14 residues. From germline, CDR1 is SQVTM and CDR2 ANQGSEA. The CDR3 nucleotides read TGCAGCGTTAAGGACAGGGGATCCTACAATGAGCAGTTCTTC. This translates into CSVKDRGSYNEQFF.

V and J are TRBV11-2 and TRBJ1-1; D unclear. Germline V CDR1 and CDR2: SGHAT, FQNNGV. This CDR3 spans 15 amino acids. Deletions cut 3 bases from V and 2 bases from J, with 13 bases between. The CDR3 coding sequence is TGTGCCAGCAGCTTGTATGGGGAACCCAACACTGAAGCTTTCTTT. Protein product: CASSLYGEPNTEAFF.

This clonotype turned up a few times. This chain joins TRBV10-1 and TRBJ2-5; tentatively, D is TRBD1 or TRBD2 (5 bases each). Germline CDR1 reads WNHNN; CDR2 reads SYGVQD (reference sequence). This CDR3 is built from 13 residues. Trimming pared 2 bases from V and 5 bases from J, leaving 9 bases between. The CDR3 DNA sequence: TGCGCCAGCAGTGAGAGGTGGGGGGAGACCCAGTACTTC. This sequence encodes CASSERWGETQYF.

This clonotype was seen only a few times. The chain joins TRBV11-1 to TRBJ2-5, with D maybe TRBD1 (7 bases). The CDR3 sequence is 17 residues long. With 0 bases removed from V and 3 bases from J, the gap between germline ends came to 17 bases. Germline lookup yields CDR1 SGHAT and CDR2 FQDESV (reference sequence). In DNA, the CDR3 is TGTGCCAGCAGCTTAGCAGCAAACAGGGGAGGAGAAGAGACCCAGTACTTC. As protein: CASSLAANRGGEETQYF.

This clonotype was recorded a few times. V is TRBV28 and J is TRBJ2-3, with a tentative D call TRBD1 (6 bases). There are 16 residues in the CDR3. V was clipped by 4 bases and J by 0 bases, with 14 bases between them. From germline, CDR1 is MDHEN and CDR2 SYDVKM. The CDR3 loop is CASSSPRDMSTDTQYF. DNA of the CDR3: TGTGCCAGCAGTTCCCCACGGGACATGAGCACAGATACGCAGTATTTT.

A few counts support this clonotype. This chain uses TRBV6-5 with TRBJ2-2; D gene ambiguous. This CDR3 has 15 residues. Germline assignment: CDR1 MNHEY and CDR2 SVGAGI. Trimming cost V 1 base and J 4 bases, with 10 bases left between them. The CDR3 region is CASSYFSARTGELFF. The CDR3 nucleotides are TGTGCCAGCAGTTACTTTTCAGCGCGCACCGGGGAGCTGTTTTTT.

This clonotype occurred a few times. The V call is TRBV4-3, the J call TRBJ2-2; D may correspond to TRBD1 or TRBD2 (5 bases each). Germline lookup yields CDR1 LGHNA and CDR2 YSLEER. The CDR3 length is 16 residues. V shed 1 base and J shed 7 bases, with 16 bases lying between them. DNA of the CDR3: TGCGCCAGCAGCCAAGGGGGGTCCCTAGGTAGCGGGGAGCTGTTTTTT. It is translated as CASSQGGSLGSGELFF.

A few counts support this clonotype. V and J are TRBV28 and TRBJ2-7; the D gene is possibly TRBD1 (5 bases). CDR3 size: 17 residues. V was trimmed by 1 base and J by 1 base, leaving 17 bases between them. Germline V CDR1 and CDR2: MDHEN, SYDVKM. The CDR3 sequence is CASSLFPRTFKSYEQYF. CDR3 sequence (DNA): TGTGCCAGCAGTTTATTCCCCAGGACATTTAAATCCTACGAGCAGTACTTC. The variable domain in full, with the rest retrieved from reference TRBV28 and TRBJ2-7, is DVKVTQSSRYLVKRTGEKVFLECVQDMDHENMFWYRQDPGLGLRLIYFSYDVKMKEKGDIPEGYSVSREKKERFSLILESASTNQTSMYLCASSLFPRTFKSYEQYFGPGTRLTVT.

The chain carries TRBV5-1 and TRBJ1-6, with D possibly matching TRBD1 (5 bases). The germline V gene encodes CDR1 SGHRS and CDR2 YFSETQ. Trimming removed 0 bases from V and 10 bases from J, with 11 bases in between. The CDR3 contains 14 residues. The CDR3 protein is CASSLGQLYSPLHF. The CDR3 DNA reads as TGCGCCAGCAGCTTGGGACAGCTATACTCACCCCTCCACTTT.

The chain carries TRBV10-3 and TRBJ1-3; 8 nucleotides match TRBD1. V lost 9 bases and J lost 4; bases outside the gene matches: 2. Germline V gene sequence: CDR1 ENHRY, CDR2 SYGVKD. The CDR3 totals 12 residues. The CDR3 nucleotides read TGTGCCATAGGACAGGGAGGAAACACCATATATTTT. It specifies CAIGQGGNTIYF.

The rearrangement uses TRBV15 and TRBJ2-3, with 10 bases matching TRBD2. Germline CDR1 reads LNHNV; CDR2 reads YYDKDF (reference sequence). With V trimmed by 1 base and J by 4 bases, 17 bases remained unmatched. The CDR3 runs 20 residues. DNA of the CDR3: TGTGCCACCAGCAGAGTATATGTTAGCGGGGGGCCCGGTTGGTCAGATACGCAGTATTTT. It codes for CATSRVYVSGGPGWSDTQYF.

V usage is TRBV4-1 and J usage is TRBJ2-1, with a tentative D call TRBD1 (6 bases). The V gene's germline CDR1 is MGHRA and CDR2 YSYEKL. With 3 bases removed from V and 8 bases from J, the gap between germline ends came to 14 bases. The CDR3 loop spans 14 amino acids. CDR3 sequence reads: CASSQDDTGYEQFF. Written as DNA, the CDR3 is TGCGCCAGCAGCCAGGATGACACAGGGTATGAGCAGTTCTTC.

The gene calls are TRBV4-3 and TRBJ2-7; 7 bases map to TRBD1. After removal of 0 bases from V and 4 bases from J, the junction contained 9 bases not matched to a gene. CDR1 LGHNA and CDR2 YSLEER come from the germline V gene. This CDR3 contains 16 residues. CDR3 nucleotides: TGCGCCAGCAGCCAAGAGTGGAGACAGGGTTTGTACGAGCAGTACTTC. The encoded protein is CASSQEWRQGLYEQYF.

The rearrangement joins TRBV12-3 or TRBV12-4 to TRBJ2-7, with D perhaps TRBD1 (6 bases). V lost 5 bases to trimming and J lost 6 bases, with 11 bases between them. CDR3 length: 12 residues. As DNA, the CDR3 is TGTGCCAGCAGTAGGGGGAAGGGCGAGCAGTACTTC. This gives the protein CASSRGKGEQYF.

V gene TRBV6-2 or TRBV6-3 combines with J gene TRBJ2-7, with D perhaps matching TRBD1 (6 bases). V was shortened by 2 bases and J by 2 bases, with 7 bases between the two germline ends. Per the germline V gene, CDR1 is MNHEY and CDR2 is SVGEGT. CDR3 length equals 13 residues. CDR3 loop: CASSYRTAYEQYF. For the CDR3, the DNA is TGTGCCAGCAGTTACAGGACAGCCTACGAGCAGTACTTC.

This chain joins TRBV7-9 and TRBJ2-5; TRBD2 might be the D (6 bases). Germline V lookup: CDR1 SEHNR, CDR2 FQNEAQ (reference sequence). V was pared by 4 bases and J by 3 bases, with 15 bases between. This CDR3 comprises 15 residues. The CDR3, as DNA: TGTGCCAGCAGCTCCGGGACTCTAGTGGAAGAGACCCAGTACTTC. Translated, it gives CASSSGTLVEETQYF.

The chain employs TRBV9 and TRBJ2-1; 14 bases align to TRBD2. Germline V gene sequence: CDR1 SGDLS, CDR2 YYNGEE. J was trimmed by 8 bases and V by 4 bases; bases with no gene match: 20. The CDR3 is 20 residues long. CDR3 sequence: CASSPLSGRVRLAGGDEQFF. CDR3 coding DNA: TGTGCCAGCAGCCCCCTCTCCGGGCGGGTGCGACTAGCGGGGGGGGATGAGCAGTTCTTC.

This clonotype came up once. The chain joins TRBV29-1 to TRBJ2-7; 7 positions agree with TRBD1. This CDR3 comprises 11 residues. V shed 6 bases and J 6 bases; nucleotides not matched to a gene: 5. Germline V CDR1 and CDR2: SQVTM, ANQGSEA. As DNA, the CDR3 is TGCAGCGTCGCAACAGGGGCCGAGCAGTACTTC. Protein product: CSVATGAEQYF.